The source of this TCR beta chain is a study of Graves' ophthalmopathy and Graves' hyperthyroidism. On the study more broadly: Before any treatment, peripheral blood was taken at the initial diagnosis. Findings and limits, study-wide: At just over 70% sensitivity and approximately 72% specificity, the model predicted progression of the ophthalmopathy. Blood repertoires reportedly contained most expanded thyroid clonotypes above 0.001 frequency.

CDR3 regions of TCR beta were amplified from RNA transcripts. HTBI primers were used in a first-round RT-PCR, which preceded a second-round multiplex PCR. TCRdb called the multiplex PCR reads again in MiXCR, with one record for every CDR3 protein. Among fewer than 400,000 distinct CDR3 sequences listed, about 17% were seen once. Where ophthalmopathy was present, donors had moderate-to-severe activity, CAS ≥3, NOSPECS ≥4 and duration under 3 months. This clonotype appeared many times. Its specificity is unknown. Trimming cost V 0 bases and J 6 bases, with 12 bases left between them. This CDR3 contains 14 residues. Per the germline V gene, CDR1 is MNHEY and CDR2 is SVGEGT.

The chain links TRBV6-2 or TRBV6-3 to TRBJ2-7; D is uncertain. This TCR was recovered from a woman in her late teens or twenties with Graves' ophthalmopathy. Sequenced sample: peripheral blood. CDR3 protein: CASSYSSPTGEQYF. For the CDR3, the DNA is TGTGCCAGCAGTTACTCGAGTCCAACGGGCGAGCAGTACTTC.